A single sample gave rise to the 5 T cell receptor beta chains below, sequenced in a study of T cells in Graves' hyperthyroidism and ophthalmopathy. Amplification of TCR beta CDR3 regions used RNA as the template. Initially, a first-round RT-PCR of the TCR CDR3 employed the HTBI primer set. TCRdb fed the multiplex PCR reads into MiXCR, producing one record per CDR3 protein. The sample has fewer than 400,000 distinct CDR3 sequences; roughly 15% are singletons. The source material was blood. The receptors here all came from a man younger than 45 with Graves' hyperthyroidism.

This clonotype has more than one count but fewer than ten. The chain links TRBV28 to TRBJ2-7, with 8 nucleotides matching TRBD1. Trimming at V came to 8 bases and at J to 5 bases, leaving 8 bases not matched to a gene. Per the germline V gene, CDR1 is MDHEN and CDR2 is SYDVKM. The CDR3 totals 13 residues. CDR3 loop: CASETGDGNEQYF. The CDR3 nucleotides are TGTGCCAGCGAGACAGGGGACGGTAACGAGCAGTACTTC.

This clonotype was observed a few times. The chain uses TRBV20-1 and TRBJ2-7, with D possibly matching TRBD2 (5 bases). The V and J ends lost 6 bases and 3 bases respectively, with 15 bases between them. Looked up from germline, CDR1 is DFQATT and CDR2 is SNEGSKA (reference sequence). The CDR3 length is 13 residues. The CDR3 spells CSAPKSGIYEQYF. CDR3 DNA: TGCAGTGCACCAAAATCCGGGATCTACGAGCAGTACTTC.

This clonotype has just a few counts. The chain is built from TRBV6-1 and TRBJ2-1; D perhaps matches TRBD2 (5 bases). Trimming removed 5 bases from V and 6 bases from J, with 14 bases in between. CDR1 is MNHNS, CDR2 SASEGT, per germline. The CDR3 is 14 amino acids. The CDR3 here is CASSPRTSINEQFF. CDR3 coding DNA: TGTGCCAGCAGTCCCCGCACTAGTATCAATGAGCAGTTCTTC.

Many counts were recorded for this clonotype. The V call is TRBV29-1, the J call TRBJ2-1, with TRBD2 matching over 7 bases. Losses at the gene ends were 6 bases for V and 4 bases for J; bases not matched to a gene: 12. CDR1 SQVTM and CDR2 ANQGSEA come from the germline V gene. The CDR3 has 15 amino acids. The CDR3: CSVPGAGEKYNEQFF. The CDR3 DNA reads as TGCAGCGTCCCCGGGGCGGGAGAGAAGTACAATGAGCAGTTCTTC.

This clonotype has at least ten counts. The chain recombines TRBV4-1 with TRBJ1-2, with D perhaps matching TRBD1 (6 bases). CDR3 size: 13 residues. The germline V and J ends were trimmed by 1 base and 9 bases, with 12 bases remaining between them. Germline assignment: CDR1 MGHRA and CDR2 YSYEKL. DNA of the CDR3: TGCGCCAGCAGCCAAGGTGACAGGCCGAGCTACACCTTC. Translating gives CASSQGDRPSYTF.